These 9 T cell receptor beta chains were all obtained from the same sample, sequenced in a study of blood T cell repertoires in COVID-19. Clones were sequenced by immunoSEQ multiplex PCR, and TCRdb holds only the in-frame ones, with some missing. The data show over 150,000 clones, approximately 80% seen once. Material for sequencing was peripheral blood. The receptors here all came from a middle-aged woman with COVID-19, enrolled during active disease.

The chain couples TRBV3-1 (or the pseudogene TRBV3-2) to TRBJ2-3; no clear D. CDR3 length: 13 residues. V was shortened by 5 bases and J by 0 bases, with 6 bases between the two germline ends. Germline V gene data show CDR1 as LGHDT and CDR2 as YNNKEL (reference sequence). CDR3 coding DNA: TGTGCCAGCAGCAGGCGGAGCACAGATACGCAGTATTTT. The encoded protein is CASSRRSTDTQYF.

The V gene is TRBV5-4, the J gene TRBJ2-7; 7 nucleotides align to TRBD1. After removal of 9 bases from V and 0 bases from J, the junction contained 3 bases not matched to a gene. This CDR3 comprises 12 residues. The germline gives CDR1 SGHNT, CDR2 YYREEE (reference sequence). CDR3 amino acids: CATGQSSYEQYF. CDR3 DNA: TGTGCCACGGGACAGAGCTCCTACGAGCAGTACTTC.

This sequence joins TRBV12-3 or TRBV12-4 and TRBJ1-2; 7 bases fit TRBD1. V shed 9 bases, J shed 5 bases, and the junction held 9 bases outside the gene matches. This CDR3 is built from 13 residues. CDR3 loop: CASDRAPLYGYTF. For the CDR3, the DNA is TGTGCCAGTGACAGGGCCCCCCTATATGGCTACACCTTC.

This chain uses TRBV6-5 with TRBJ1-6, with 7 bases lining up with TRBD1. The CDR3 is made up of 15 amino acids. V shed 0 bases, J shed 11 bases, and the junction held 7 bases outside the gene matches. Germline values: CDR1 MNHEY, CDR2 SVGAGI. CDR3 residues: CASSYSNRGNTPLHF. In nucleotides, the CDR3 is TGTGCCAGCAGTTACTCTAACAGGGGCAACACACCCCTCCACTTT.

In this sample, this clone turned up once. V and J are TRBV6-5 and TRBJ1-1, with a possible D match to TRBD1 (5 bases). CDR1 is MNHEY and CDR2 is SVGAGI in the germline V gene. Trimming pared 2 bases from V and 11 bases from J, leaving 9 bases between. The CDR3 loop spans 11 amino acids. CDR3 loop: CASSYVGRAFF. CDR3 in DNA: TGTGCCAGCAGTTACGTGGGGCGGGCTTTCTTT.

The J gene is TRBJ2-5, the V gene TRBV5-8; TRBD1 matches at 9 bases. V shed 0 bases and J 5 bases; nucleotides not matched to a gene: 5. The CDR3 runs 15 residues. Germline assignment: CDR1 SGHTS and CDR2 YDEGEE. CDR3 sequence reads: CASSLVGQGLETQYF. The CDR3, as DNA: TGTGCCAGCAGCTTGGTGGGACAGGGTTTGGAGACCCAGTACTTC.

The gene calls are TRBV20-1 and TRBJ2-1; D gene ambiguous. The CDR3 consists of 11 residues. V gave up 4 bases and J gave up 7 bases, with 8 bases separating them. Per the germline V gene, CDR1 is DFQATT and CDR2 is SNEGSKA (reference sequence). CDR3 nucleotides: TGCAGTGCTATAGCTGGGAATGAGCAGTTCTTC. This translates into CSAIAGNEQFF.

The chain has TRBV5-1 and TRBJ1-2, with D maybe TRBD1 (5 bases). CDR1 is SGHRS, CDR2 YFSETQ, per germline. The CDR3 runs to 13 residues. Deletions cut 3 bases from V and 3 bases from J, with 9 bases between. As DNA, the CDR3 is TGCGCCAGCAGCTCGGACATGGACTATGGCTACACCTTC. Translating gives CASSSDMDYGYTF.

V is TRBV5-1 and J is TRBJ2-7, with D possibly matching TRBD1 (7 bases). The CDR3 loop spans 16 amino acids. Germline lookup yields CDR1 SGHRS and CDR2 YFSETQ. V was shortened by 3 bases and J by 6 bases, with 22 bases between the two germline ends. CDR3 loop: CASSSGVWDSQGEQYF. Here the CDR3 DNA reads TGCGCCAGCAGCTCGGGGGTATGGGACAGCCAGGGCGAGCAGTACTTC.